This is a list of T cell receptor beta chains from one sample in a study of CD8 T cells in ankylosing spondylitis. TCRdb called the 5' RACE reads again in MiXCR, with one record for every CDR3 protein. Of about 110,000 distinct CDR3 sequences in the sample, about 24% were seen once. The source material was synovial fluid, either unsorted or a sorted T cell fraction (not recorded which). The receptors come from a male donor with ankylosing spondylitis. Each CDR3 is given with its conserved first and last residue. The D gene is left open where the match is weak. Clone size appears in some rows only: once, few, many, or a class for an expanded clone.

v_gene	d_gene	j_gene	abundance	CDR3aa	CDR3nt
TRBV29-1	-	TRBJ1-1	-	CSVKRSGDTEAFF	TGCAGCGTTAAGAGAAGTGGGGACACTGAAGCTTTCTTT
TRBV30	TRBD1	TRBJ2-7	few	CASNRGRGSEQYF	TGTGCCTCAAATCGGGGCAGGGGGTCGGAGCAGTACTTC
TRBV11-3	-	TRBJ2-5	-	CATPAGGETQYF	TGTGCCACCCCCGCCGGGGGCGAGACCCAGTACTTC
TRBV19	-	TRBJ1-3	-	CASTNPGTGTSRNTIYF	TGTGCCAGTACCAACCCCGGGACTGGTACGTCTCGAAACACCATATATTTT
TRBV20-1	-	TRBJ1-2	-	CSAKTTYYGYTF	TGCAGTGCTAAGACGACTTACTATGGCTACACCTTC
TRBV20-1	-	TRBJ1-2	few	CSARAPGTSNYGYTF	TGCAGTGCTAGAGCCCCGGGGACGAGTAACTATGGCTACACCTTC
TRBV27	-	TRBJ1-1	few	CASSWAQGSTEAFF	TGTGCCAGCAGTTGGGCTCAGGGCAGCACTGAAGCTTTCTTT
TRBV30	-	TRBJ2-5	-	CAWSRLGREHQETQYF	TGTGCCTGGAGTAGGTTAGGCAGGGAGCACCAAGAGACCCAGTACTTC
TRBV6-5	-	TRBJ1-2	-	CASSYSRTKGYTF	TGTGCCAGCAGTTACTCGAGGACTAAAGGCTACACCTTC
TRBV7-2	TRBD2	TRBJ2-3	-	CASSLDPGGADTQYF	TGTGCCAGCAGCTTAGACCCGGGAGGGGCAGATACGCAGTATTTT
TRBV10-3	-	TRBJ1-2	-	CAISGDNYGYTF	TGTGCCATCAGTGGGGACAACTATGGCTACACCTTC
TRBV7-2	-	TRBJ2-1	few	CASSVDLYNEQFF	TGTGCCAGCAGCGTAGATCTCTACAATGAGCAGTTCTTC
TRBV5-1	-	TRBJ2-4	-	CASSLSPARAKNIQYF	TGCGCCAGCAGCTTGTCCCCAGCTAGAGCCAAAAACATTCAGTACTTC
TRBV11-2	-	TRBJ2-7	many	CASSFTGLSSYEQYF	TGTGCCAGCAGCTTCACGGGCTTAAGCTCCTACGAGCAGTACTTC
TRBV29-1	-	TRBJ1-1	-	CSHPTEAFF	TGCTCCCACCCGACGGAAGCTTTCTTT
TRBV20-1	-	TRBJ2-7	few	CSALGSYEQYF	TGCAGTGCTCTGGGATCCTACGAGCAGTACTTC
TRBV5-1	-	TRBJ1-2	-	CASSLDWGADYGYTF	TGCGCCAGCAGCTTGGACTGGGGCGCAGACTATGGCTACACCTTC
TRBV11-2	-	TRBJ2-3	-	CASSPSGADTQYF	TGTGCCAGCAGCCCTTCGGGCGCAGATACGCAGTATTTT
TRBV5-6	TRBD1	TRBJ2-3	few	CASSVAGTVDTQYF	TGTGCCAGCAGCGTGGCCGGGACAGTTGATACGCAGTATTTT
TRBV18	-	TRBJ1-2	few	CASSPPTRPGGYTF	TGTGCCAGCTCACCACCGACACGGCCAGGCGGCTACACCTTC
TRBV20-1	-	TRBJ1-2	few	CSATQGLGGYTF	TGCAGTGCTACCCAGGGGCTAGGTGGCTACACCTTC
TRBV5-1	-	TRBJ2-5	few	CASSPGTAQETQYF	TGCGCCAGCAGCCCTGGGACCGCACAAGAGACCCAGTACTTC
TRBV11-2	-	TRBJ2-7	few	CASTQSFRSSYEQYF	TGTGCCAGCACCCAGAGCTTCCGAAGCTCCTACGAGCAGTACTTC
TRBV9	-	TRBJ2-5	many	CASAREGTKTQYF	TGTGCCAGCGCTCGAGAAGGAACGAAGACCCAGTACTTC
TRBV6-1	TRBD1	TRBJ2-1	many	CASTPGGYNEQFF	TGTGCCAGCACCCCAGGGGGCTACAATGAGCAGTTCTTC
TRBV11-2	-	TRBJ2-5	-	CASSSGFLAVNQETQYF	TGTGCCAGCAGCTCAGGGTTCTTAGCGGTTAACCAAGAGACCCAGTACTTC
TRBV5-1	TRBD2	TRBJ2-1	few	CASSLLASGSSYNEQFF	TGCGCCAGCAGCTTGTTGGCTAGCGGGAGCTCCTACAATGAGCAGTTCTTC
TRBV3-1	TRBD1	TRBJ2-5	-	CASSQVDRAPRETQYF	TGTGCCAGCAGCCAAGTGGACAGGGCCCCGCGAGAGACCCAGTACTTC
TRBV2	-	TRBJ1-6	few	CASARVGDSPLHF	TGTGCCAGCGCCAGGGTAGGGGATTCACCCCTCCACTTT
TRBV20-1	TRBD1	TRBJ2-7	many	CSARESGQGKKQYF	TGCAGTGCTAGAGAAAGTGGACAGGGAAAGAAGCAGTACTTC
TRBV11-3	-	TRBJ1-2	many	CASSAGGNNYGYTF	TGTGCCAGCAGCGCGGGGGGAAATAACTATGGCTACACCTTC
TRBV11-3	-	TRBJ1-1	few	CASSFFTEAFF	TGTGCCAGCAGCTTCTTTACTGAAGCTTTCTTT
TRBV20-1	-	TRBJ2-1	-	CSASDRLRQFF	TGCAGTGCTAGTGACAGGCTCCGACAGTTCTTC
TRBV5-1	-	TRBJ2-1	few	CASSLEGSTHPFF	TGCGCCAGCAGCTTGGAAGGATCTACCCATCCGTTCTTC
TRBV7-7	TRBD1	TRBJ2-1	-	CASSLGPGTDYNEQFF	TGTGCCAGCAGCTTAGGCCCCGGGACAGATTACAATGAGCAGTTCTTC
TRBV28	TRBD2	TRBJ2-3	many	CATRAGVSHSTDTQYF	TGTGCCACCAGGGCGGGAGTATCCCATAGCACAGATACGCAGTATTTT
TRBV7-2	TRBD2	TRBJ2-3	few	CASSRSGGESDTQYF	TGTGCCAGCAGCCGAAGCGGGGGAGAGTCAGATACGCAGTATTTT
TRBV20-1	TRBD2	TRBJ2-1	few	CSASSAGGLNEQFF	TGCAGTGCTAGTTCAGCGGGAGGCCTCAATGAGCAGTTCTTC
TRBV15	TRBD1	TRBJ2-5	-	CATPGQGVETQYF	TGTGCCACCCCGGGACAGGGGGTTGAGACCCAGTACTTC
TRBV7-2	-	TRBJ2-2	-	CASSAYRNTGELFF	TGTGCCAGCAGCGCCTACAGGAACACCGGGGAGCTGTTTTTT
TRBV6-5	-	TRBJ2-3	-	CASSYLDTQYF	TGTGCCAGCAGTTACTTGGATACGCAGTATTTT
TRBV12-5	-	TRBJ1-3	few	CASGPGESGNTIYF	TGTGCTAGTGGCCCTGGAGAATCAGGAAACACCATATATTTT
TRBV29-1	TRBD1	TRBJ1-5	many	CSVWTGLSNQPQHF	TGCAGCGTTTGGACAGGTCTTAGCAATCAGCCCCAGCATTTT